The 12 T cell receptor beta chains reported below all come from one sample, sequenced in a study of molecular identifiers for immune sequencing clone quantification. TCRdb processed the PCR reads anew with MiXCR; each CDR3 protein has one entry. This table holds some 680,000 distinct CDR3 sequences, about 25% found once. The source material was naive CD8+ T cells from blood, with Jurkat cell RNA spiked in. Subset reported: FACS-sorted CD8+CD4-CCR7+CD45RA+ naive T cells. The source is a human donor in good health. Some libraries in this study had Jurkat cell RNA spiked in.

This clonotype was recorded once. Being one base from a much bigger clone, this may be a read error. CDR3 region: CASSQGRAATLYEQYF. The CDR3 DNA sequence: TGCGCCAGCAGCCAAGGCCGGGCGGCCACGCTTTACGAGCAGTACTTC. V gene TRBV4-1 combines with J gene TRBJ2-7; D unclear. The CDR3 runs to 16 residues. V was clipped by 1 base and J by 4 bases, with 17 bases between them. Germline V CDR1 and CDR2: MGHRA, YSYEKL.

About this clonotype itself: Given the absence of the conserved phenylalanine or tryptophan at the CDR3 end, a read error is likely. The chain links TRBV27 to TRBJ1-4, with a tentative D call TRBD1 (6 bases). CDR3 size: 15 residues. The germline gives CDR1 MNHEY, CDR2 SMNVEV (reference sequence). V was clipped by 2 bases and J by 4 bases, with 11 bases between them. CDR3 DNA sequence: TGTGCCAGCAGTTTAACTAAGGACAGTAATGAAAAACTGTTTCTT. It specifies CASSLTKDSNEKLFL.

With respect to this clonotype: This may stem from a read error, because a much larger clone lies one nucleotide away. CDR3 DNA sequence: TGCGCCAGCAGCGCCCAGACTGAGCAGTTCTTC. The encoded protein is CASSAQTEQFF. The V and J genes are TRBV5-1 and TRBJ2-1, with D uncertain. V was clipped by 4 bases and J by 9 bases, with 8 bases between them. CDR3 size: 11 residues. CDR1 is SGHRS, CDR2 YFSETQ, per germline.

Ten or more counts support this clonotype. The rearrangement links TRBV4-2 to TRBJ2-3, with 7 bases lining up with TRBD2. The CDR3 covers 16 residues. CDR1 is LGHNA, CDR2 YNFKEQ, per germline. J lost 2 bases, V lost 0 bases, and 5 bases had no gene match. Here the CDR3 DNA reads TGTGCCAGCAGCCAAGAGAGGCGGGGGATCACAGATACGCAGTATTTT. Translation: CASSQERRGITDTQYF.

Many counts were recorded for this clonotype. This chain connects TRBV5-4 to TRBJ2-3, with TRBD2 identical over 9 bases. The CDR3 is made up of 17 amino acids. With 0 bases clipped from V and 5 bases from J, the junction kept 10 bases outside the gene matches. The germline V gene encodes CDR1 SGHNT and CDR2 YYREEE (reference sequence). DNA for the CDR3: TGTGCCAGCAGCTTGGTGGGGAGCGGGGGGTACGAAGATACGCAGTATTTT. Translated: CASSLVGSGGYEDTQYF.

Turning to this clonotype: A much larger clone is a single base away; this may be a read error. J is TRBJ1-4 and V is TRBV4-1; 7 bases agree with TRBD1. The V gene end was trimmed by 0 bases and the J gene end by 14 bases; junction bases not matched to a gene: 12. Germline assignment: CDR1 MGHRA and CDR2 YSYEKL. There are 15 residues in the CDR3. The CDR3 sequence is CASSQDRQGLWNLFF. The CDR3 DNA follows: TGCGCCAGCAGCCAAGATCGACAGGGTTTGTGGAACCTGTTTTTT.

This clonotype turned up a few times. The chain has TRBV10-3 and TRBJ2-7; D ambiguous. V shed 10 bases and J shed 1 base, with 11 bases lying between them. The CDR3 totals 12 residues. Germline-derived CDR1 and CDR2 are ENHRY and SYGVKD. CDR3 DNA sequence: TGTGCCACCACTGACGGTTCCTACGAGCAGTACTTC. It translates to CATTDGSYEQYF.

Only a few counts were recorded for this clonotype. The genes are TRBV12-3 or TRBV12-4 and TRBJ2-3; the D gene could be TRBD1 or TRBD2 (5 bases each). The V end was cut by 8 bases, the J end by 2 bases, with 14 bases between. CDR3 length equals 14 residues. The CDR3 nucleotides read TGTGCCAGCCTAGCTGGGGCTTCCACAGATACGCAGTATTTT. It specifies CASLAGASTDTQYF.

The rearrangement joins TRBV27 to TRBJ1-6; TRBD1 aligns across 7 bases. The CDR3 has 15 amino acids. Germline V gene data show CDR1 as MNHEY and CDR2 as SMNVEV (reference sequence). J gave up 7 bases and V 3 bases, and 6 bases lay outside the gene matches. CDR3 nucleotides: TGTGCCAGCAGTTTCACAGGGGTCTGGAATTCACCCCTCCACTTT. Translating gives CASSFTGVWNSPLHF.

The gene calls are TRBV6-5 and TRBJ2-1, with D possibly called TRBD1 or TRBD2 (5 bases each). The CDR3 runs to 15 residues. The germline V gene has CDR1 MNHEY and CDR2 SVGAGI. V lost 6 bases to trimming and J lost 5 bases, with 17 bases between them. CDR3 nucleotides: TGTGCCAGCAGCCAGACGACAATGGGACACAATGAGCAGTTCTTC. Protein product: CASSQTTMGHNEQFF.

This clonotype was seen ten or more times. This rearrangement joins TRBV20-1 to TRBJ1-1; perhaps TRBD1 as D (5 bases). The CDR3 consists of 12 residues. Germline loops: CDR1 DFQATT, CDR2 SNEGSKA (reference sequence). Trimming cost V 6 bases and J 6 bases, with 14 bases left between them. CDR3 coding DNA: TGCAGTGCCAAGCAGGGAATAGCTGAAGCTTTCTTT. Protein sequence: CSAKQGIAEAFF.

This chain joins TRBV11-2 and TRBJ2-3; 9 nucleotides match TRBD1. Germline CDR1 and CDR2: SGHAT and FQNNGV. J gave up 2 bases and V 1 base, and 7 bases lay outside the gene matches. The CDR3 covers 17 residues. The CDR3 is CASSLVRGQGYTDTQYF. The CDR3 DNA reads TGTGCCAGCAGCTTAGTAAGAGGACAGGGGTACACAGATACGCAGTATTTT.